This note documents a single T cell receptor (beta chain) sequence. Its antigen is still unknown. Germline CDR1 reads SGHNT; CDR2 reads YYREEE (reference sequence). Between the trimmed V and J ends, which lost 1 base and 0 bases, there was a span of 8 bases. This CDR3 spans 14 amino acids. Sequencing used immunoSEQ multiplex PCR; TCRdb keeps in-frame clones, though not all of them. The sample records 150,000 to 200,000 clones, about 72% being singletons. The record originates from a study of cytotoxic CD8 clonotypes in ibrutinib-treated CLL. Turning to the study itself: Included were 11 relapsed/refractory and approximately 15 treatment-naive patients, of whom 17 to 18 were IGHV unmutated. It was after a median approximately twelve months of treatment, range 6 to 36, that response samples were taken.

Study-wide points: With treatment, public clonotypes, which were uncommon, either contracted or remained stable.

The chain employs TRBV5-4 and TRBJ2-7; D unclear. This receptor was obtained from a human donor with chronic lymphocytic leukemia. This sample comprised PBMCs, obtained after 24 months of ibrutinib treatment. Here the CDR3 reads CASSLTRSSYEQYF. CDR3 DNA sequence: TGTGCCAGCAGCTTGACCCGTAGCTCCTACGAGCAGTACTTC. The full variable domain, in which reference TRBV5-4 and TRBJ2-7 provide the parts outside the CDR3, is ETGVTQSPTHLIKTRGQQVTLRCSSQSGHNTVSWYQQALGQGPQFIFQYYREEENGRGNFPPRFSGLQFPNYSSELNVNALELDDSALYLCASSLTRSSYEQYFGPGTRLTVT.